This TCR beta chain was retrieved from a study of T cells in Graves' hyperthyroidism and ophthalmopathy. This clonotype was counted at least ten times. This CDR3 has 15 residues. Germline CDR1 is SNHLY and CDR2 is FYNNEI. Trimming stripped 2 bases from V and 4 bases from J, with 12 bases between. There were TCR beta CDR3 regions amplified from RNA transcripts. The HTBI set primed first-round TCR CDR3 RT-PCR. Using its own MiXCR run on the multiplex PCR reads, TCRdb lists one record per CDR3 protein. This sample yields about half a million distinct CDR3 sequences, of which 16% are seen a single time; around 28% belongs to the top ten. Investigators excluded patients with uncontrolled infection, other autoimmune disease, pregnancy or lactation.

V and J are TRBV2 and TRBJ2-1; unclear D gene. The sample consisted of blood. This receptor was obtained from a woman in her 30s with Graves' ophthalmopathy. The CDR3, as DNA: TGTGCCAGCAGTGAATCAGCGCCACGATACAATGAGCAGTTCTTC. It translates to CASSESAPRYNEQFF.